These 24 T cell receptor beta chains were sequenced from one sample in a study of T cells in Graves' hyperthyroidism and ophthalmopathy (dated 2019 in TCRdb). Libraries came from multiplex PCR. Instrument used: Illumina HiSeq 2000. The TCR beta CDR3 regions were amplified from the RNA transcripts. For the first round of RT-PCR on the TCR CDR3, the HTBI primer set was used together with the Qiagen OneStep RT-PCR kit. TCRdb itself trimmed the public reads at Q25 with fastp, ran MiXCR and retained productive beta chains. Every entry covers one CDR3 protein and lists the most common genes and DNA from its rows. Recorded for this sample are 490,000 or so distinct CDR3 sequences; around 20% of them occurred a single time. The ten largest clones represent roughly 50% of the sample. Input material: blood. The receptors come from a man aged 35 to 55 with Graves' ophthalmopathy.

The gene calls are TRBV20-1 and TRBJ1-1; no firm D call. CDR1 is DFQATT and CDR2 is SNEGSKA in the germline V gene (reference sequence). V was trimmed by 0 bases and J by 5 bases, leaving 10 bases between them. This CDR3 has 13 amino acids. This CDR3 reads CSARDLTGTEAFF. CDR3 sequence (DNA): TGCAGTGCTAGAGATCTCACGGGAACTGAAGCTTTCTTT.

As to this clonotype: A much larger clonotype is one base distant, so this may be a read error. The chain recombines TRBV6-9 with TRBJ1-6; the D is unclear. CDR1 MNHGY and CDR2 SVAAGI come from the germline V gene. There are 13 residues in the CDR3. CDR3 sequence: CASSYEGVAPRHF. CDR3 nucleotide sequence: TGTGCCAGCAGTTACGAAGGTGTGGCACCCCGCCACTTT.

In its sample, this clonotype was seen a few times. This rearrangement joins TRBV27 to TRBJ2-7, with a tentative D call TRBD2 (6 bases). The CDR3 runs 17 residues. Trimming took 0 bases from V and 4 from J, leaving 19 bases between them. Germline V gene sequence: CDR1 MNHEY, CDR2 SMNVEV (reference sequence). The CDR3 sequence: CASSLSVRLGVPYEQYF. The CDR3 nucleotides are TGTGCCAGCAGTTTATCGGTAAGACTAGGGGTCCCTTACGAGCAGTACTTC.

The V and J genes are TRBV5-1 and TRBJ2-7, with 11 positions matching TRBD1. Trimming at V came to 3 bases and at J to 2 bases, leaving 4 bases not matched to a gene. CDR3 length: 15 amino acids. Germline values: CDR1 SGHRS, CDR2 YFSETQ. The CDR3 nucleotides read TGCGCCAGCAGCTCGTGGGGACAGGGGGCCTACGAGCAGTACTTC. Amino acids: CASSSWGQGAYEQYF.

This clonotype has only a few counts. The V gene is TRBV19, the J gene TRBJ1-1; no definite D call. The germline CDR1 and CDR2 sequences are LNHDA and SQIVND (reference sequence). V lost 7 bases, J lost 0 bases, and 12 bases lay in between. The CDR3 consists of 14 residues. The CDR3 region is CASKPTSLNTEAFF. The CDR3 DNA sequence: TGTGCCAGTAAGCCGACGAGTCTGAACACTGAAGCTTTCTTT.

The rearrangement links TRBV7-2 to TRBJ1-1, with 7 bases lining up with TRBD1. The germline gives CDR1 SGHTA, CDR2 FQGNSA. CDR3 length: 15 residues. The V gene end was trimmed by 5 bases and the J gene end by 8 bases; junction bases not matched to a gene: 14. The CDR3: CASSPNPGQVGEAFF. The DNA of the CDR3 is TGTGCCAGCAGCCCAAACCCTGGACAGGTGGGGGAAGCTTTCTTT.

In this sample, this clonotype turned up many times. The CDR3 region has the DNA TGTGCCAGCTCACTCCGGACAGGGGGAATTGGAAACACCATATATTTT. The encoded protein is CASSLRTGGIGNTIYF. The chain couples TRBV18 to TRBJ1-3, with 10 bases fitting TRBD1. Germline CDR1 KGHSH, CDR2 LQKENI. The trim removed 4 bases at V and 3 bases at J, leaving 6 bases unmatched. This CDR3 has 16 amino acids.

V and J are TRBV12-5 and TRBJ2-3; 8 positions agree with TRBD1. The CDR3 consists of 14 residues. CDR1 and CDR2 from the germline V gene are LGHNT and FRNRAP. Trimming took 5 bases from V and 4 from J; bases not matched to a gene: 5. CDR3 sequence: CASGRGQDPDTQYF. DNA of the CDR3: TGTGCTAGTGGTAGGGGACAGGACCCAGATACGCAGTATTTT.

The table lists this clonotype with many counts. The CDR3 protein is CASSQGRVSNQPQHF. The CDR3 nucleotides read TGTGCCAGCAGCCAAGGGCGGGTGAGCAATCAGCCCCAGCATTTT. The V and J genes are TRBV3-1 and TRBJ1-5; D is unresolved. The V end was cut by 1 base, the J end by 1 base, with 8 bases between. The V gene's germline CDR1 is LGHDT and CDR2 YNNKEL (reference sequence). CDR3 length equals 15 residues.

This CDR3 is CSALEGSGRSWEQFF. DNA for the CDR3: TGCAGTGCTCTAGAGGGTAGCGGGAGGTCTTGGGAGCAGTTCTTC. The chain carries TRBV20-1 and TRBJ2-1, with TRBD2 matching over 10 bases. CDR3 size: 15 residues. The germline gives CDR1 DFQATT, CDR2 SNEGSKA (reference sequence). V was clipped by 5 bases and J by 10 bases; unmatched bases: 14.

The V gene is TRBV5-1, the J gene TRBJ1-1; TRBD1 is a possible D gene (5 bases). The V and J ends lost 4 bases and 3 bases respectively, with 13 bases between them. This CDR3 spans 14 amino acids. CDR1 is SGHRS, CDR2 YFSETQ, per germline. DNA of the CDR3: TGCGCCAGCAGCCCCCTCGCGGGGGACACTGAAGCTTTCTTT. Its protein is CASSPLAGDTEAFF.

This chain joins TRBV6-1 and TRBJ1-5, with D possibly being TRBD1 (5 bases). Germline CDR1 MNHNS, CDR2 SASEGT. V was pared by 6 bases and J by 5 bases, with 14 bases between. The CDR3 has 14 amino acids. Written as DNA, the CDR3 is TGTGCCAGCAGCCCCGGGGACGGGTATCAGCCCCAGCATTTT. It translates to CASSPGDGYQPQHF.

Only a few counts were recorded for this clonotype. At one of its ends the junction is not consistent with the germline gene, which may arise from a read error. The J gene is TRBJ2-7, the V gene TRBV7-9; weak D call: TRBD1 (5 bases). CDR1 and CDR2 from the germline V gene are SEHNR and FQNEAQ (reference sequence). CDR3 length: 14 residues. CDR3 DNA sequence: TGTGCCGGCAGCTCCTCGACAGTTTCCTACGAGCAGTACTTC. Translating gives CAGSSSTVSYEQYF.

V usage is TRBV5-1 and J usage is TRBJ2-7, with TRBD1 identical over 8 bases. This CDR3 is 13 amino acids long. Trimming took 4 bases from V and 7 from J; bases not matched to a gene: 7. Germline values: CDR1 SGHRS, CDR2 YFSETQ. The CDR3, as DNA: TGCGCCAGCAGCAGACAGGGGATGGGAGAGCAGTACTTC. This translates into CASSRQGMGEQYF. The full variable domain, rest sourced from reference TRBV5-1 and TRBJ2-7, is KAGVTQTPRYLIKTRGQQVTLSCSPISGHRSVSWYQQTPGQGLQFLFEYFSETQRNKGNFPGRFSGRQFSNSRSEMNVSTLELGDSALYLCASSRQGMGEQYFGPGTRLTVT.

This clonotype was seen more than once but under ten times. V is TRBV27 and J is TRBJ1-1; D unresolved. Trimming removed 5 bases from V and 0 bases from J, with 7 bases in between. Germline assignment: CDR1 MNHEY and CDR2 SMNVEV (reference sequence). CDR3 length equals 13 residues. CDR3 in DNA: TGTGCCAGCAGTGCGACAATGAACACTGAAGCTTTCTTT. This sequence encodes CASSATMNTEAFF.

This sequence joins TRBV20-1 and TRBJ2-5, with D possibly matching TRBD2 (6 bases). The V end was cut by 6 bases, the J end by 2 bases, with 19 bases between. From germline, CDR1 is DFQATT and CDR2 SNEGSKA (reference sequence). This CDR3 has 15 residues. CDR3 nucleotide sequence: TGCAGTGCCGCCCCCTATGGGGCGGGGCAAGAGACCCAGTACTTC. Protein: CSAAPYGAGQETQYF.

This clonotype turned up a few times. This chain links TRBV6-1 with TRBJ1-5; the D gene is possibly TRBD1 (5 bases). CDR3 length: 15 residues. CDR1 is MNHNS and CDR2 is SASEGT in the germline V gene. Trimming removed 5 bases from V and 3 bases from J, with 14 bases in between. CDR3 sequence reads: CASSPLARDNQPQHF. CDR3 DNA sequence: TGTGCCAGCAGTCCACTCGCCAGGGACAATCAGCCCCAGCATTTT.

V is TRBV7-9 and J is TRBJ1-2, with D uncertain. CDR3 length: 15 residues. From germline, CDR1 is SEHNR and CDR2 FQNEAQ (reference sequence). Trimming left V 2 bases short and J 2 bases short, with 12 bases between. The CDR3 region is CASSLWQVQNYGYTF. The CDR3 DNA reads as TGTGCCAGCAGCTTATGGCAGGTTCAAAACTATGGCTACACCTTC.

This clonotype has only a few counts. The rearrangement uses TRBV27 and TRBJ2-1, with 8 bases aligning to TRBD1. CDR1 is MNHEY, CDR2 SMNVEV, per germline (reference sequence). This CDR3 region has 15 residues. V lost 6 bases and J lost 3; bases outside the gene matches: 7. The CDR3 spells CASRVMDRDYNEQFF. The CDR3 DNA is TGTGCCAGCAGGGTCATGGACAGGGACTACAATGAGCAGTTCTTC.

This clonotype was seen many times. The chain joins TRBV3-1 to TRBJ1-6; perhaps TRBD1 as D (5 bases). The germline CDR1 and CDR2 sequences are LGHDT and YNNKEL (reference sequence). This CDR3 comprises 15 residues. V lost 0 bases and J lost 7, with 10 bases in between. CDR3: CASSQDERGNSPLHF. The CDR3, as DNA: TGTGCCAGCAGCCAAGACGAAAGGGGCAATTCACCCCTCCACTTT.

The chain is built from TRBV20-1 and TRBJ2-3; 7 positions agree with TRBD2. Germline assignment: CDR1 DFQATT and CDR2 SNEGSKA (reference sequence). Germline trimming cut 0 bases from V and 1 base from J; bases unmatched to any gene: 4. The CDR3 has 15 amino acids. The CDR3 protein is CSAREWGGRTDTQYF. CDR3 nucleotide sequence: TGCAGTGCTAGAGAATGGGGGGGTCGCACAGATACGCAGTATTTT.

V gene TRBV5-6 combines with J gene TRBJ2-7, with 10 bases fitting TRBD1. This CDR3 has 15 residues. CDR1 SGHDT and CDR2 YYEEEE come from the germline V gene. The V gene end was trimmed by 1 base and the J gene end by 3 bases; junction bases not matched to a gene: 4. CDR3 region: CASSLSGTGDYEQYF. In nucleotides, the CDR3 is TGTGCCAGCAGCTTGAGCGGGACAGGGGACTACGAGCAGTACTTC.

This clonotype has a count of ten or more. J is TRBJ1-2 and V is TRBV18; no definite D call. Trimming took 0 bases from V and 1 from J, leaving 9 bases between them. Germline CDR1 KGHSH, CDR2 LQKENI. CDR3 length equals 15 residues. Here the CDR3 DNA reads TGTGCCAGCTCACCACCGGACTGGTTTAACTATGGCTACACCTTC. As protein: CASSPPDWFNYGYTF.

Details on this clonotype: A much larger clone lies a single base off, so this may be a read error. The genes are TRBV5-1 and TRBJ1-1; 8 positions match TRBD1. The CDR3 has 16 amino acids. J was trimmed by 6 bases and V by 3 bases; bases with no gene match: 13. CDR1 SGHRS and CDR2 YFSETQ come from the germline V gene. CDR3 residues: CASSSRWNRGVAEAFF. The DNA of the CDR3 is TGCGCCAGCAGCTCAAGGTGGAACAGGGGGGTTGCTGAAGCTTTCTTT.